This T cell receptor (beta chain) was sequenced in a study of CD8 T cells in ankylosing spondylitis. TCRdb ran MiXCR on the 5' RACE reads and lists one entry per CDR3 protein. The top ten hold around 17% of the sample, which has 390,000 or so distinct CDR3 sequences, around 20% seen once. Overall study findings and caveats: Seemingly distinctive of ankylosing spondylitis blood was a TCR beta motif formed by eight highly homologous variants. Significant enrichment of disease-linked clones was reportedly seen in matched ankylosing spondylitis synovial fluid.

The germline V gene encodes CDR1 LGHDT and CDR2 YNNKEL (reference sequence). Trimming removed 0 bases from V and 3 bases from J; junction bases left unmatched: 2. The CDR3 extends over 15 amino acids. On this clonotype itself: Its antigen is unidentified.

The V call is TRBV3-1, the J call TRBJ2-1; 7 positions agree with TRBD1. Sequenced: blood, either unsorted or a sorted T cell fraction (not recorded which). The clonotype comes from a male donor with ankylosing spondylitis. For the CDR3, the DNA is TGTGCCAGCAGCCAAGATGGGACAGTCTACAATGAGCAGTTCTTC. This codes for CASSQDGTVYNEQFF.